This T cell receptor (beta chain) was captured by sequencing in a study of Ad26.COV2.S vaccination and SARS-CoV-2 variants. Findings of the study overall: Researchers reported similar non-spike TCR breadth in vaccine and placebo recipients.

There are a few counts of this clone. Its specificity is unknown. As for treatment: some 20 received Ad26.COV2.S at low or high dose, single or two shots; about 5 received placebo; per-sample allocation not given. Collection of the samples took place on day 63 after the first injection of vaccine or placebo. The CDR3 is 18 amino acids. Trimming shortened V by 3 bases and J by 2 bases, and 22 bases separated the two germline ends. Germline-derived CDR1 and CDR2 are MNHEY and SVGEGT. TCRdb keeps only in-frame clones here, not all; method: immunoSEQ multiplex PCR. There are roughly 420,000 clones in the sample; approximately 88% occur only once, and 3.6% lies in the top ten.

This material consisted of peripheral blood, taken in a trial of Ad26.COV2.S vaccine versus placebo. The chain carries TRBV6-2 or TRBV6-3 and TRBJ1-1; D unclear. This TCR derives from a person between 18 and 60 years old who received the Ad26.COV2.S COVID-19 vaccine or a placebo. Written as DNA, the CDR3 is TGTGCCAGCAGTTATAATAGGAGGGTTAGCGTGATTAACACTGAAGCTTTCTTT. Translation: CASSYNRRVSVINTEAFF.